This T cell receptor beta chain was captured by sequencing in a study of control samples from healthy donors and cancer patients. From germline, CDR1 is KGHDR and CDR2 SFDVKD. Trimming removed 0 bases at V and 4 bases at J, with 3 bases between. The CDR3 is made up of 13 amino acids. Repertoires were generated with immunoSEQ multiplex PCR, while TCRdb's copy carries only in-frame clones and drops some. This table holds about 170,000 clones, 90% to 95% found once. The TCR sequence derives from a woman aged 18-29 years in good health. Sequenced input: blood. The chain couples TRBV24-1 to TRBJ1-5; D unclear. CDR3 DNA sequence: TGTGCCACCAGTGATTTGGATAATCAGCCCCAGCATTTT. It encodes CATSDLDNQPQHF.